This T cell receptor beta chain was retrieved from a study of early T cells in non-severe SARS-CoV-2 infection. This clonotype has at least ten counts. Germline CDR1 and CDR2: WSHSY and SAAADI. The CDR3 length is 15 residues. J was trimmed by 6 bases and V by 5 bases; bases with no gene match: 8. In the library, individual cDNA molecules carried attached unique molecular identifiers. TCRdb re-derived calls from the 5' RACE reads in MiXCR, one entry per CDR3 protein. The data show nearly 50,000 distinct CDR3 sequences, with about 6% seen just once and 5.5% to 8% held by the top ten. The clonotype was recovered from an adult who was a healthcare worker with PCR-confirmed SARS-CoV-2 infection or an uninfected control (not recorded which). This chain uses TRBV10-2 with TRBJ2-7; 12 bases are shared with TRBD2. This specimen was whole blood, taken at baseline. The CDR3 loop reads CASSPRLAGAGEQYF. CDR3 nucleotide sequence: TGCGCCAGCAGTCCAAGACTAGCGGGAGCGGGCGAGCAGTACTTC.